A selection of T cell receptor beta chains follows, all from one sample in a study of patients and donors after allogeneic stem cell transplantation. TCRdb reanalysed the RT-PCR reads using MiXCR and keeps one entry per CDR3 protein. Among about 200,000 distinct CDR3 sequences listed, roughly 40% were seen once. Sequencing was performed on blood, either unsorted or a sorted T cell fraction (not recorded which). These receptors were taken from a human donor who was either an allogeneic HSCT recipient or a stem cell or donor lymphocyte infusion donor (not recorded which). It is not recorded whose cells these are; they may come from a transplant donor. Each CDR3 is given without its conserved first and last residue.

>TRBV5-1|TRBJ2-2
ASSSGRANTGELF
>TRBV12-3/TRBV12-4|TRBJ1-1
ASSLPYWGNTEAF
>TRBV15|TRBJ2-1
ATSRAGTGGMNEQF
>TRBV7-6|TRBJ2-7
ASSLRGGSSYEQY
>TRBV15|TRBJ1-5
ATSRDRGNWQPQH
>TRBV15|TRBJ2-7
ATSRETSGSYEQY
>TRBV6-2/TRBV6-3|TRBJ2-7
ASSYSTLLAAYEQY
>TRBV30|TRBJ1-3
AWSLWRISGNTIY
>TRBV5-6|TRBJ1-2
ASSLGTRLIYGYT
>TRBV12-3/TRBV12-4|TRBJ2-1
ASSLGSQGPYNEQF
>TRBV2|TRBJ1-3
ASRGDRTGNTIY
>TRBV19|TRBJ1-1
ASSMTGTEAF
>TRBV12-3/TRBV12-4|TRBJ2-2
ASSGTGYTGELF
>TRBV5-1|TRBJ1-4
ASSTDRARFNEKLF
>TRBV5-8|TRBJ1-2
ASSLSYGYT
>TRBV12-3/TRBV12-4|TRBJ1-2
ASTPGQSPSGYT
>TRBV18|TRBJ1-3
ASSPQDINSGNTIY
>TRBV6-2/TRBV6-3|TRBJ2-7
ASSSSDYEQY
>TRBV6-5|TRBJ1-1
ASRRNREAF
>TRBV29-1|TRBJ1-1
SVGIGGRGMNTEAF
>TRBV7-2|TRBJ1-3
ASSYGHQGNTIY
>TRBV7-2|TRBJ1-4
ASSFSTLRGEKLF
>TRBV19|TRBJ2-3
ASSIGGGTDTQY
>TRBV12-3/TRBV12-4|TRBJ2-1
ASSPKSGDYNEQF
>TRBV5-1|TRBJ2-5
ASSLGTGEETQY
>TRBV7-6|TRBJ2-1
ASSLAVGVPYNEQF
>TRBV7-2|TRBJ1-2
ASSLGGPHT
>TRBV9|TRBJ1-3
ASSEASRGSGNTIY
>TRBV19|TRBJ1-4
ASKPRDSFNEKLF
>TRBV29-1|TRBJ2-7
SGAHPSGEQY
>TRBV28|TRBJ1-4
ASSLGRLNEKLF
>TRBV18|TRBJ1-6
ASSPPPLSPLH
>TRBV30|TRBJ1-5
AWSGDRSGSGDQPQH
>TRBV12-3/TRBV12-4|TRBJ1-1
ASSLKGNTEAF
>TRBV7-2|TRBJ1-1
ASSLDGQALPEAF
>TRBV15|TRBJ1-2
ATSVRGLVYGYT
>TRBV5-6|TRBJ2-7
ASSLNRLAYEQY
>TRBV2|TRBJ2-4
ASSERTGTIQY
>TRBV5-1|TRBJ2-7
ASSFEGESYEQY
>TRBV7-2|TRBJ2-2
ASSQPQGGTGELF
>TRBV15|TRBJ1-5
ATSREASRNQPQH
>TRBV4-2|TRBJ2-5
ASSGVSETQY
>TRBV7-6|TRBJ2-5
ASSLLLRGQETQY
>TRBV2|TRBJ2-7
ASLGVAGVYEQY
>TRBV15|TRBJ2-2
ATSRGTSGISDGELF
>TRBV20-1|TRBJ2-7
SARQLTSLLPYEQY
>TRBV27|TRBJ2-3
ASSPIGLAGGPPDTQY
>TRBV20-1|TRBJ2-7
SAYRDPLYEQY
>TRBV4-1|TRBJ2-7
ASSQLAGVIGEQY
>TRBV29-1|TRBJ1-2
SVDQAENYAYT
>TRBV4-3|TRBJ1-1
ASSLYQAEGTEAF
>TRBV12-3/TRBV12-4|TRBJ2-7
ASSSPKGYEQY